This T cell receptor beta chain was found in a study of spatial heterogeneity in lung cancer. Across the study: Those follow-up PBMC samples that were available underwent sequencing, at a median interval of roughly 2 years following resection. Alpha-chain sequences were consistently detected in smaller numbers than beta-chain sequences.

Germline CDR1 SGHTS, CDR2 YDEGEE. The junction had 17 bases not matched to a gene; V was cut back by 4 bases and J by 8 bases. The CDR3 is 17 residues long. Specified time point: blood at routine non-recurrence follow-up after resection. Sequencing covered unsorted whole RNA taken from tumor, nontumor lung or frozen PBMC. MiXCR, applied by TCRdb to the 5' RACE reads, yields one record per CDR3 protein. The sample lists 72,000 or so distinct CDR3 sequences, around 8.9% seen once, with less than 2% in the top ten. The chain employs TRBV5-8 and TRBJ1-4; TRBD1 matches at 7 bases. Sequences were derived from PBMCs, sampled at follow-up. The clonotype originates from a female donor with early-stage non-small cell lung cancer. The CDR3: CASSVTGAGEPPEKLFF. CDR3 nucleotide sequence: TGTGCCAGCAGCGTTACAGGGGCCGGCGAACCCCCCGAAAAACTGTTTTTT.